Each of the 27 T cell receptor beta chains below was sequenced from the same sample in a study of early T cells in non-severe SARS-CoV-2 infection. TCRdb re-called the 5' RACE reads through MiXCR, storing one row per CDR3 protein. The data contain tens of thousands of distinct CDR3 sequences, about 6.3% of them singletons. Sequencing used whole blood, obtained at baseline. The source is an adult who was a healthcare worker with PCR-confirmed SARS-CoV-2 infection or an uninfected control (not recorded which).

This clonotype was recorded at least ten times. J is TRBJ1-3 and V is TRBV12-3 or TRBV12-4; D uncertain. Trimming removed 3 bases from V and 0 bases from J, with 6 bases in between. The CDR3 is 14 amino acids. This CDR3 reads CASSFRRSGNTIYF. CDR3 DNA: TGTGCCAGCAGTTTTCGGCGCTCTGGAAACACCATATATTTT.

In its sample, this clonotype was seen many times. The V gene is TRBV24-1, the J gene TRBJ2-3, with D possibly TRBD1 on 6 matching bases. Germline assignment: CDR1 KGHDR and CDR2 SFDVKD. This CDR3 is built from 18 residues. V lost 1 base and J 0 bases, leaving 16 bases between the germline ends. CDR3 sequence reads: CATSDFIQGATSTDTQYF. The CDR3 DNA reads as TGTGCCACCAGTGATTTTATACAGGGTGCCACTAGCACAGATACGCAGTATTTT.

This clonotype was seen ten or more times. The rearrangement links TRBV18 to TRBJ1-4, with D perhaps TRBD1 (6 bases). V was cut by 4 bases and J by 8 bases, with 11 bases left in between. The germline V gene has CDR1 KGHSH and CDR2 LQKENI. This CDR3 has 13 residues. The CDR3 DNA reads TGTGCCAGCTCACTGGACAGTGGCGAAAAACTGTTTTTT. Translation: CASSLDSGEKLFF.

This clonotype is a singleton in its sample. DNA of the CDR3: TGCAGTGCCCGACGGTTTGGGGCAAGTAACAGAAGAGATACGCAGTATTTT. Residues: CSARRFGASNRRDTQYF. V gene TRBV20-1 combines with J gene TRBJ2-3; D is perhaps TRBD1 (5 bases). Germline V gene data show CDR1 as DFQATT and CDR2 as SNEGSKA (reference sequence). The CDR3 covers 17 residues. V gave up 6 bases and J gave up 5 bases, with 27 bases separating them.

In this sample, this clonotype turned up many times. This chain links TRBV6-5 with TRBJ1-5; the D is unclear. The CDR3 sequence is 16 residues long. Germline V gene lookup returns CDR1 MNHEY and CDR2 SVGAGI. V was clipped by 4 bases and J by 2 bases, with 15 bases between them. CDR3 sequence (DNA): TGTGCCAGCAGTTCCTCCGACGGAACCGGCAATCAGCCCCAGCATTTT. It is translated as CASSSSDGTGNQPQHF.

The V call is TRBV9, the J call TRBJ1-6; possibly TRBD1 for D (5 bases). The CDR3 length is 16 residues. V lost 0 bases to trimming and J lost 6 bases, with 13 bases between them. Per the germline V gene, CDR1 is SGDLS and CDR2 is YYNGEE. The DNA of the CDR3 is TGTGCCAGCAGCGTAGATGGGACTCCGGTTAATTCACCCCTCCACTTT. It is translated as CASSVDGTPVNSPLHF.

In its sample, this clonotype was seen many times. The chain recombines TRBV20-1 with TRBJ1-1; unclear D gene. The CDR3 consists of 10 residues. From germline, CDR1 is DFQATT and CDR2 SNEGSKA (reference sequence). Trimming left V 4 bases short and J 3 bases short, with 3 bases between. The CDR3 region has the DNA TGCAGTGCTAAGGACACTGAAGCTTTCTTT. Its translation: CSAKDTEAFF.

This clonotype has just a few counts. This chain joins TRBV9 and TRBJ2-3; 10 nucleotides align to TRBD2. This CDR3 contains 16 residues. V shed 0 bases and J 0 bases; nucleotides not matched to a gene: 1. Germline V gene lookup returns CDR1 SGDLS and CDR2 YYNGEE. The CDR3 sequence: CASSVDSGGSTDTQYF. The CDR3 bases are TGTGCCAGCAGCGTAGATAGCGGGGGGAGCACAGATACGCAGTATTTT.

V and J are TRBV3-1 and TRBJ1-1; D unresolved. The CDR3 covers 13 residues. Trimming left V 10 bases short and J 3 bases short, with 15 bases between. Germline loops: CDR1 LGHDT, CDR2 YNNKEL (reference sequence). CDR3 sequence reads: CATVSSQYTEAFF. The CDR3 DNA is TGTGCCACCGTCTCCAGTCAATACACTGAAGCTTTCTTT.

This clonotype was detected only a few times. The CDR3 here is CASSPGTGEFETEAFF. For the CDR3, the DNA is TGTGCCAGCAGCCCCGGGACAGGGGAGTTTGAGACTGAAGCTTTCTTT. The chain combines TRBV7-9 with TRBJ1-1; the match to TRBD1 covers 10 bases. Germline V gene sequence: CDR1 SEHNR, CDR2 FQNEAQ (reference sequence). V shed 5 bases, J shed 5 bases, and the junction held 11 bases outside the gene matches. This CDR3 contains 16 residues.

This clonotype was seen ten or more times. The chain couples TRBV20-1 to TRBJ1-2; TRBD1 is a possible D gene (5 bases). CDR1 and CDR2 from the germline V gene are DFQATT and SNEGSKA (reference sequence). This CDR3 has 19 residues. Trimming took off 6 bases at V and 2 bases at J, with 31 bases between the two ends. For the CDR3, the DNA is TGCAGTGCCCGAGGAAGGTGGGGGTTGAGTGGCCAGGGAAACTATGGCTACACCTTC. It is translated as CSARGRWGLSGQGNYGYTF.

This clonotype was found many times. This chain uses TRBV7-9 with TRBJ1-1; 7 bases map to TRBD1. The germline V gene has CDR1 SEHNR and CDR2 FQNEAQ (reference sequence). The CDR3 has 16 amino acids. Trimming removed 5 bases from V and 5 bases from J; junction bases left unmatched: 14. The DNA of the CDR3 is TGTGCCAGCAGCCCCCTGAGAGGGGGCGCGGGGACTGAAGCTTTCTTT. As protein: CASSPLRGGAGTEAFF.

The table lists this clonotype with many counts. The chain combines TRBV20-1 with TRBJ1-2, with TRBD1 as a possible D gene (5 bases). The CDR3 is 13 amino acids. Germline V lookup: CDR1 DFQATT, CDR2 SNEGSKA (reference sequence). V gave up 2 bases and J gave up 5 bases, with 12 bases separating them. The CDR3 reads CSARQGDGYGYTF. In DNA, the CDR3 is TGCAGTGCTAGACAGGGAGATGGGTATGGCTACACCTTC.

The sample holds many counts of this clonotype. J is TRBJ2-2 and V is TRBV3-1; no clear D. The V and J ends lost 10 bases and 5 bases respectively, with 11 bases between them. There are 12 residues in the CDR3. CDR1 is LGHDT, CDR2 YNNKEL, per germline (reference sequence). CDR3: CATHGLTGELFF. The CDR3 DNA reads as TGTGCCACCCACGGGTTAACCGGGGAGCTGTTTTTT.

This clonotype was seen ten or more times. V gene TRBV7-2 combines with J gene TRBJ2-5; TRBD2 aligns across 10 bases. Per germline, CDR1 SGHTA and CDR2 FQGNSA. Unmatched junction bases numbered 5, after V lost 3 bases and J lost 1 base. CDR3 length: 16 residues. CDR3 bases: TGTGCCAGCAGCTTCACTAGCGGGGAGTTCCAAGAGACCCAGTACTTC. Protein: CASSFTSGEFQETQYF.

As for this clonotype: The junction differs from germline at one of its ends, possibly a read error. The genes are TRBV7-9 and TRBJ2-3; TRBD2 aligns across 10 bases. This CDR3 comprises 14 residues. Germline V CDR1 and CDR2: SEHNR, FQNEAQ (reference sequence). The CDR3 loop is CASSLAGATDTQYF. The CDR3 nucleotides are TGTGCCAGCAGCCTAGCGGGGGCTACAGATACGCAGTATTTT.

The sample holds many counts of this clonotype. This chain links TRBV7-9 with TRBJ2-7; the D is unclear. V was pared by 1 base and J by 6 bases, with 4 bases between. The CDR3 covers 11 residues. Germline-derived CDR1 and CDR2 are SEHNR and FQNEAQ (reference sequence). The CDR3 nucleotides are TGTGCCAGCAGCTTAGGTCCCGAGCAGTACTTC. Residues: CASSLGPEQYF. Together with reference TRBV7-9 and TRBJ2-7, the CDR3 gives the full variable domain: DTGVSQNPRHKITKRGQNVTFRCDPISEHNRLYWYRQTLGQGPEFLTYFQNEAQLEKSRLLSDRFSAERPKGSFSTLEIQRTEQGDSAMYLCASSLGPEQYFGPGTRLTVT.

This clonotype has only a few counts. The chain links TRBV20-1 to TRBJ2-7, with 8 bases identical to TRBD1. Germline V gives CDR1 DFQATT, CDR2 SNEGSKA (reference sequence). This CDR3 has 13 amino acids. V shed 2 bases and J 6 bases; nucleotides not matched to a gene: 6. The CDR3 coding sequence is TGCAGTGCTAGACTTTTTGGACAGGGCGAGCAGTACTTC. This gives the protein CSARLFGQGEQYF.

This clonotype was recorded only once. The chain joins TRBV6-5 to TRBJ1-1; no definite D call. The CDR3 has 15 amino acids. Trimming left V 2 bases short and J 0 bases short, with 10 bases between. Per germline, CDR1 MNHEY and CDR2 SVGAGI. CDR3 in DNA: TGTGCCAGCAGTTACAGTCAGAGGCTGAACACTGAAGCTTTCTTT. This codes for CASSYSQRLNTEAFF.

V is TRBV20-1 and J is TRBJ2-5; 7 positions agree with TRBD2. The CDR3 sequence is 13 residues long. Unmatched junction bases numbered 4, after V lost 6 bases and J lost 0 bases. Germline-derived CDR1 and CDR2 are DFQATT and SNEGSKA (reference sequence). The CDR3 sequence is CSASGDYQETQYF. The DNA for the CDR3 is TGCAGTGCGAGCGGGGACTACCAAGAGACCCAGTACTTC.

This clonotype was seen at least ten times. The chain carries TRBV19 and TRBJ2-5; D might be TRBD1 (6 bases). There are 12 residues in the CDR3. Germline V gene data show CDR1 as LNHDA and CDR2 as SQIVND (reference sequence). V lost 10 bases to trimming and J lost 4 bases, with 13 bases between them. CDR3 protein: CATRQAGETQYF. DNA for the CDR3: TGTGCCACCCGACAGGCGGGAGAGACCCAGTACTTC.

This clonotype came up many times. The CDR3 reads CASSRTVNTGELFF. CDR3 DNA sequence: TGTGCCAGCAGTCGGACGGTCAACACCGGGGAGCTGTTTTTT. The gene calls are TRBV6-2 or TRBV6-3 and TRBJ2-2; D uncertain. The CDR3 length is 14 residues. V gave up 5 bases and J gave up 2 bases, with 9 bases separating them. The V gene's germline CDR1 is MNHEY and CDR2 SVGEGT.

This clonotype was seen at least ten times. V usage is TRBV12-3 or TRBV12-4 and J usage is TRBJ1-2; D is perhaps TRBD1 (5 bases). V gave up 6 bases and J gave up 1 base, with 18 bases separating them. The CDR3 has 16 amino acids. CDR3 DNA: TGTGCCAGCAGGGAAGACGGGACGGCGGATAACTATGGCTACACCTTC. This translates into CASREDGTADNYGYTF.

This clonotype has ten or more counts. The rearrangement links TRBV7-6 to TRBJ1-1, with D possibly TRBD1 on 5 matching bases. V dropped 3 bases and J dropped 1 base, with 9 bases sitting between them. CDR1 is SGHVS and CDR2 is FNYEAQ in the germline V gene. The CDR3 is made up of 14 amino acids. The CDR3 protein is CASSLDTGNTEAFF. Here the CDR3 DNA reads TGTGCCAGCAGCTTGGACACAGGGAACACTGAAGCTTTCTTT.

This clonotype has just a few counts. This CDR3 is CASSLQAIRVCNQPQHF. DNA for the CDR3: TGTGCCAGCAGCCTCCAGGCCATACGGGTTTGCAATCAGCCCCAGCATTTT. V and J are TRBV21-1 and TRBJ1-5. TRBV21-1 is flagged as a pseudogene. The CDR3 length is 17 residues.

This clonotype was counted between two and nine times. The chain links TRBV10-1 to TRBJ2-3; 8 positions match TRBD2. V lost 4 bases, J lost 8 bases, and 11 bases stayed unmatched. The germline V gene has CDR1 WNHNN and CDR2 SYGVQD (reference sequence). This CDR3 region has 15 residues. This CDR3 is CASSATGGAFATQYF. CDR3 coding DNA: TGCGCCAGCAGTGCGACCGGGGGGGCGTTTGCTACGCAGTATTTT.

This clonotype was observed a handful of times. CDR3 sequence: CASRPTSGGLNEQFF. The CDR3 DNA is TGTGCCAGCAGACCGACTAGCGGGGGGTTGAATGAGCAGTTCTTC. The chain recombines TRBV6-5 with TRBJ2-1; 13 positions agree with TRBD2. The CDR3 consists of 15 residues. V gave up 6 bases and J gave up 7 bases; unmatched junction bases: 6. Germline lookup yields CDR1 MNHEY and CDR2 SVGAGI.